A single sample gave rise to the 7 T cell receptor beta chains below, sequenced in a study of blood T cell repertoires in COVID-19. Measured with immunoSEQ multiplex PCR; TCRdb has only the in-frame clones, and not every one. The table shows roughly 80,000 clones, with 91% occurring only once. The sequencing input was peripheral blood. These receptors all come from a woman aged 45-65 years in a cohort sampled during active COVID-19.

The V and J genes are TRBV19 and TRBJ2-7; 8 nucleotides match TRBD2. The CDR3 runs to 17 residues. CDR1 is LNHDA and CDR2 is SQIVND in the germline V gene (reference sequence). The V gene end was trimmed by 6 bases and the J gene end by 5 bases; junction bases not matched to a gene: 18. CDR3 in DNA: TGTGCCAGTAGCCTCAGTTTAGCGGGATTCTCCCCCAACGAGCAGTACTTC. This codes for CASSLSLAGFSPNEQYF.

This clone was counted only a few times. V is TRBV28 and J is TRBJ1-5; 7 bases line up with TRBD1. The CDR3 contains 16 residues. After removal of 6 bases from V and 4 bases from J, the junction contained 12 bases not matched to a gene. Germline V gene sequence: CDR1 MDHEN, CDR2 SYDVKM. CDR3 DNA: TGTGCCAGCAGCCTTTCCGCTGGGACAGTGAATCAGCCCCAGCATTTT. Its protein product is CASSLSAGTVNQPQHF.

The chain carries TRBV28 and TRBJ2-3, with 11 bases that match TRBD2. Trimming cost V 4 bases and J 2 bases; bases outside gene matches: 5. Germline V lookup: CDR1 MDHEN, CDR2 SYDVKM. The CDR3 consists of 16 residues. Here the CDR3 reads CASSSPLAGDTDTQYF. CDR3 in DNA: TGTGCCAGCAGTTCTCCACTAGCGGGAGACACAGATACGCAGTATTTT.

CDR3 nucleotides: TGTGCCAGCAGCCAGACAGATAATGGCTACACCTTC. Amino acid sequence: CASSQTDNGYTF. V is TRBV6-2 or TRBV6-3 and J is TRBJ1-2; a weak D match, TRBD1 (5 bases). V shed 6 bases and J shed 6 bases, with 11 bases lying between them. Germline V gene data show CDR1 as MNHEY and CDR2 as SVGEGT. CDR3 length equals 12 residues.

The chain links TRBV7-3 to TRBJ2-7; TRBD1 matches at 8 bases. Germline-derived CDR1 and CDR2 are SGHTA and FQGTGA. The J segment lost 7 bases and the V segment lost 5 bases, leaving 7 bases of the junction unmatched. The CDR3 spans 13 residues. As DNA, the CDR3 is TGTGCCAGCAGCCGGGGACAGGCCGCGGAGCAGTACTTC. Protein: CASSRGQAAEQYF. The whole variable domain, filled in from reference TRBV7-3 and TRBJ2-7, reads GAGVSQTPSNKVTEKGKYVELRCDPISGHTALYWYRQSLGQGPEFLIYFQGTGAADDSGLPNDRFFAVRPEGSVSTLKIQRTERGDSAVYLCASSRGQAAEQYFGPGTRLTVT.

V and J are TRBV3-1 (or the pseudogene TRBV3-2) and TRBJ2-1, with 12 positions matching TRBD1. The CDR3 has 15 residues. Germline V gives CDR1 LGHDT, CDR2 YNNKEL (reference sequence). Trimming cost V 4 bases and J 9 bases; bases outside gene matches: 7. This chain's CDR3 is CASSLGTGGMGEQFF. For the CDR3, the DNA is TGTGCCAGCAGCCTCGGGACAGGGGGCATGGGTGAGCAGTTCTTC.

The V and J genes are TRBV6-4 and TRBJ2-3; 12 nucleotides align to TRBD2. This CDR3 has 14 amino acids. Germline-derived CDR1 and CDR2 are MRHNA and SNTAGT. With 6 bases clipped from V and 3 bases from J, the junction kept 1 base outside the gene matches. CDR3: CASSTSGGTDTQYF. The CDR3 DNA reads as TGTGCCAGCAGCACTAGCGGGGGGACAGATACGCAGTATTTT.